Here is one TCR beta chain with its context. Only in-frame clones appear in the TCRdb table, and some are missing; sequencing was by immunoSEQ multiplex PCR. The profile shows 100,000 to 140,000 clones, about 87% of them singletons. The germline CDR1 and CDR2 sequences are LGHDT and YNNKEL (reference sequence). V lost 0 bases to trimming and J lost 13 bases, with 16 bases between them. The CDR3 has 14 residues. This specimen belongs to a study of blood T cell repertoires in COVID-19. This receptor was taken from a man in his fifties or sixties with active or convalescent COVID-19. Sequenced input: peripheral blood. V usage is TRBV3-1 (or the pseudogene TRBV3-2) and J usage is TRBJ2-1, with D maybe TRBD1 (6 bases). CDR3 nucleotides: TGTGCCAGCAGCCAAGAGGCCCAAGCAGGGGTTCAGTTCTTC. The encoded protein is CASSQEAQAGVQFF.